Following are 24 T cell receptor beta chains from one sample sequenced in a study of cytomegalovirus exposure and HLA in healthy donors (dated by TCRdb to 2016 to 2017). Receptor amplification or capture employed the immunoSEQ multiplex PCR assay. For the multiplex PCR, a mixture combining 60 forward primers for TCR Vbeta segments and 13 reverse primers for TCR Jbeta segments was used. Imported from immuneACCESS, the table was reduced by TCRdb to in-frame sequences with V and J called. These copies leave out some clones; in studies compared against another copy, an unresolved V gene accounts for under half, and the cause of the remainder is not known. The sample table records 130,000 or so clones; more than 8% of these occur just once. The ten biggest clones cover 4.5% to 7% of the sample. Source material: PBMCs. The receptors derive from a man between 40 and 49 years old in good health and CMV-seronegative.

This clone was seen only a few times. The chain is built from TRBV27 and TRBJ2-1; D unclear. The CDR3 is 13 amino acids. Trimming removed 6 bases from V and 0 bases from J, with 6 bases in between. The germline V gene encodes CDR1 MNHEY and CDR2 SMNVEV (reference sequence). CDR3: CASSRSSYNEQFF. As DNA, the CDR3 is TGTGCCAGCAGCCGGAGCTCCTACAATGAGCAGTTCTTC.

This rearrangement joins TRBV5-1 to TRBJ2-5; weak D call: TRBD1 (6 bases). From germline, CDR1 is SGHRS and CDR2 YFSETQ. Between the trimmed V and J ends, which lost 5 bases and 1 base, there was a span of 12 bases. The CDR3 loop spans 14 amino acids. As DNA, the CDR3 is TGCGCCAGCAGGATGTGGGGGCCCCAAGAGACCCAGTACTTC. It translates to CASRMWGPQETQYF.

The chain links TRBV6-5 to TRBJ1-5; tentative D call: TRBD1 (6 bases). The CDR3 sequence is 16 residues long. Per the germline V gene, CDR1 is MNHEY and CDR2 is SVGAGI. V shed 0 bases and J shed 0 bases, with 9 bases lying between them. For the CDR3, the DNA is TGTGCCAGCAGTTACTCTGGGGGGGCTAGCAATCAGCCCCAGCATTTT. This gives the protein CASSYSGGASNQPQHF.

This clone was seen a few times. The V and J genes are TRBV30 and TRBJ1-3; D gene uncertain. This CDR3 has 14 amino acids. V gave up 0 bases and J gave up 0 bases, with 6 bases separating them. The V gene's germline CDR1 is GTSNPN and CDR2 SVGIG (reference sequence). The CDR3, as DNA: TGTGCCTGGAGTGTAACGGGCTCTGGAAACACCATATATTTT. As protein: CAWSVTGSGNTIYF.

V is TRBV20-1 and J is TRBJ2-2, with D unresolved. Germline V gene lookup returns CDR1 DFQATT and CDR2 SNEGSKA (reference sequence). V lost 4 bases to trimming and J lost 7 bases, with 7 bases between them. The CDR3 sequence is 11 residues long. Here the CDR3 reads CSAIAFGELFF. In DNA form, the CDR3 reads TGCAGTGCTATAGCTTTCGGGGAGCTGTTTTTT.

The chain links TRBV15 to TRBJ1-4; 9 bases are a match to TRBD1. V lost 5 bases and J lost 5; bases outside the gene matches: 3. Looked up from germline, CDR1 is LNHNV and CDR2 is YYDKDF (reference sequence). The CDR3 has 14 amino acids. The CDR3, as DNA: TGTGCCACCAGCGGACAGGGGCTCAATGAAAAACTGTTTTTT. This sequence encodes CATSGQGLNEKLFF.

In its sample, this clone was seen a few times. V usage is TRBV9 and J usage is TRBJ1-4, with a tentative D call TRBD1 (5 bases). CDR1 is SGDLS, CDR2 YYNGEE, per germline. V was cut by 1 base and J by 5 bases, with 12 bases left in between. This CDR3 has 15 amino acids. Here the CDR3 DNA reads TGTGCCAGCAGCGTAACTAGCAGGGAGAATGAAAAACTGTTTTTT. It translates to CASSVTSRENEKLFF.

In this sample, this clone turned up a few times. The V and J genes are TRBV19 and TRBJ2-7, with 7 bases identical to TRBD1. The CDR3 totals 15 residues. J gave up 8 bases and V 5 bases, and 15 bases lay outside the gene matches. The germline V gene encodes CDR1 LNHDA and CDR2 SQIVND (reference sequence). The CDR3 sequence is CASSSPGQNLGKQYF. The DNA for the CDR3 is TGTGCCAGTAGTTCTCCGGGACAGAACCTTGGGAAGCAGTACTTC.

CDR3 protein: CASSQVRGTRETEAFF. CDR3 sequence (DNA): TGCGCCAGCAGCCAAGTCCGCGGCACTCGGGAGACTGAAGCTTTCTTT. The chain has TRBV4-1 and TRBJ1-1; D gene ambiguous. The CDR3 runs 16 residues. Germline V lookup: CDR1 MGHRA, CDR2 YSYEKL. Trimming removed 1 base from V and 5 bases from J, with 17 bases in between.

This clone was detected only a few times. The CDR3, as DNA: TGTGCCAGCAGTGAAGAGCGGACAGGGGGGGTTCGCTATGGCTACACCTTC. Its protein is CASSEERTGGVRYGYTF. V gene TRBV6-1 combines with J gene TRBJ1-2, with 10 positions matching TRBD1. Unmatched junction bases numbered 9, after V lost 1 base and J lost 4 bases. The germline CDR1 and CDR2 sequences are MNHNS and SASEGT. The CDR3 is 17 amino acids.

This clone came up a few times. The chain combines TRBV6-5 with TRBJ1-4, with no clear D. The CDR3 consists of 16 residues. V lost 2 bases, J lost 0 bases, and 10 bases lay in between. Germline loops: CDR1 MNHEY, CDR2 SVGAGI. CDR3 DNA: TGTGCCAGCAGTTACACTCCACCAACAACTAATGAAAAACTGTTTTTT. Translation gives CASSYTPPTTNEKLFF.

This sequence joins TRBV7-2 and TRBJ2-5; 7 nucleotides agree with TRBD2. After removal of 3 bases from V and 6 bases from J, the junction contained 10 bases not matched to a gene. Per the germline V gene, CDR1 is SGHTA and CDR2 is FQGNSA. The length of the CDR3 is 15 residues. CDR3 DNA: TGTGCCAGCAGCTTTACTAGCGACTCTTTCCAGACCCAGTACTTC. Encoded protein: CASSFTSDSFQTQYF.

This clone was detected a few times. This sequence joins TRBV11-2 and TRBJ2-7, with 9 bases identical to TRBD1. This CDR3 is 16 amino acids long. Germline loops: CDR1 SGHAT, CDR2 FQNNGV. Losses at the gene ends were 2 bases for V and 5 bases for J; bases not matched to a gene: 10. CDR3 sequence (DNA): TGTGCCAGCAGCTTACAGGGACAGGGATTCCTCCACGAGCAGTACTTC. It translates to CASSLQGQGFLHEQYF.

Only a few counts were recorded for this clone. One junction end disagrees with the germline gene, perhaps due to a read error. The V gene is TRBV5-1, the J gene TRBJ2-2, with D possibly called TRBD1 or TRBD2 (5 bases each). Germline V gives CDR1 SGHRS, CDR2 YFSETQ. The CDR3 sequence is 16 residues long. Here the CDR3 reads CVSSLEVGPNTGELFF. The CDR3 nucleotides are TGCGTCAGCAGCTTGGAGGTGGGGCCTAACACCGGGGAGCTGTTTTTT.

The V call is TRBV2, the J call TRBJ2-7, with 8 bases aligning to TRBD2. Unmatched junction bases numbered 4, after V lost 1 base and J lost 5 bases. Looked up from germline, CDR1 is SNHLY and CDR2 is FYNNEI. The CDR3 consists of 14 residues. The CDR3 region is CASSEGTSTDEQYF. CDR3 DNA sequence: TGTGCCAGCAGTGAAGGGACTAGCACCGACGAGCAGTACTTC.

The J gene is TRBJ2-7, the V gene TRBV7-9, with TRBD1 identical over 8 bases. The V segment lost 4 bases and the J segment 7 bases; nucleotides outside the gene matches: 6. Germline V gives CDR1 SEHNR, CDR2 FQNEAQ (reference sequence). This CDR3 is 13 amino acids long. DNA of the CDR3: TGTGCCAGCAGCTCCCAGGGGGCGCTTGAGCAGTACTTC. It translates to CASSSQGALEQYF.

This clone came up a few times. This chain joins TRBV27 and TRBJ2-7; 7 nucleotides line up with TRBD1. The J segment lost 6 bases and the V segment lost 9 bases, leaving 11 bases of the junction unmatched. The CDR3 runs to 13 residues. CDR1 is MNHEY and CDR2 is SMNVEV in the germline V gene (reference sequence). The chain's CDR3 is CASRGQGSLEQYF. The CDR3 DNA is TGTGCCAGTAGGGGGCAGGGGTCCCTCGAGCAGTACTTC.

This chain uses TRBV10-3 with TRBJ2-2; D might be TRBD1 (5 bases). CDR3 length: 15 residues. From germline, CDR1 is ENHRY and CDR2 SYGVKD. V was pared by 8 bases and J by 4 bases, with 17 bases between. As DNA, the CDR3 is TGTGCCATCCTCGGGCGACAGCAACCCACCGGGGAGCTGTTTTTT. Translation: CAILGRQQPTGELFF.

The chain employs TRBV18 and TRBJ2-2; D is perhaps TRBD2 (6 bases). The ends were cut back, 0 bases at V and 6 bases at J, with 11 bases in the middle. Germline V gene lookup returns CDR1 KGHSH and CDR2 LQKENI. The CDR3 sequence is 15 residues long. CDR3 protein: CASSPPGGSPGELFF. DNA of the CDR3: TGTGCCAGCTCACCACCAGGAGGGAGTCCCGGGGAGCTGTTTTTT.

This chain connects TRBV21-1 to TRBJ2-1; the listed D gene, TRBD2, was not tested against the DNA. TRBV21-1 counts as a pseudogene. This CDR3 spans 20 amino acids. CDR3 nucleotides: TGTGCCAGCAGCAAGGGGGGACTAGCGGGGGGCGTACCCACCTACAATGAGCAGTTCTTC. Translated: CASSKGGLAGGVPTYNEQFF.

This clone was seen a few times. The chain uses TRBV5-4 and TRBJ2-7; 16 bases align to TRBD2. This CDR3 is 19 amino acids long. Losses at the gene ends were 5 bases for V and 4 bases for J; bases not matched to a gene: 15. Germline V CDR1 and CDR2: SGHNT, YYREEE (reference sequence). CDR3 sequence reads: CASSKPGLAGGPVGYEQYF. Written as DNA, the CDR3 is TGTGCCAGCAGTAAACCGGGACTAGCGGGGGGGCCGGTGGGTTACGAGCAGTACTTC.

The genes are TRBV19 and TRBJ1-2; D call uncertain. In germline, CDR1 is LNHDA, CDR2 SQIVND (reference sequence). CDR3 length: 13 amino acids. Between the trimmed V and J ends, which lost 5 bases and 5 bases, there was a span of 12 bases. CDR3 sequence reads: CASSHDTEYGYTF. The CDR3 DNA reads TGTGCCAGTAGTCACGACACGGAATATGGCTACACCTTC.

This clone was picked up a small number of times. The rearrangement uses TRBV7-8 and TRBJ2-7, with D possibly being TRBD2 (7 bases). Trimming removed 5 bases at V and 7 bases at J, with 21 bases between. This CDR3 has 15 amino acids. The germline gives CDR1 SGHVS, CDR2 FQNEAQ. The CDR3 DNA sequence: TGTGCCAGCAGCCGCGAGAGGGGGGGAGCTTTGGAGCAGTACTTC. This codes for CASSRERGGALEQYF. Based on the CDR3 plus reference TRBV7-8 and TRBJ2-7, the full variable domain is GAGVSQSPRYKVAKRGQDVALRCDPISGHVSLFWYQQALGQGPEFLTYFQNEAQLDKSGLPSDRFFAERPEGSVSTLKIQRTQQEDSAVYLCASSRERGGALEQYFGPGTRLTVT.

This clone was seen a handful of times. In DNA form, the CDR3 reads TGCGCCAGCAGCCCCGCTAGAGGGAGGGACACTGAAGCTTTCTTT. Its translation is CASSPARGRDTEAFF. The chain carries TRBV4-1 and TRBJ1-1; D uncertain. The CDR3 totals 15 residues. CDR1 MGHRA and CDR2 YSYEKL come from the germline V gene. The V end was cut by 4 bases, the J end by 3 bases, with 15 bases between.